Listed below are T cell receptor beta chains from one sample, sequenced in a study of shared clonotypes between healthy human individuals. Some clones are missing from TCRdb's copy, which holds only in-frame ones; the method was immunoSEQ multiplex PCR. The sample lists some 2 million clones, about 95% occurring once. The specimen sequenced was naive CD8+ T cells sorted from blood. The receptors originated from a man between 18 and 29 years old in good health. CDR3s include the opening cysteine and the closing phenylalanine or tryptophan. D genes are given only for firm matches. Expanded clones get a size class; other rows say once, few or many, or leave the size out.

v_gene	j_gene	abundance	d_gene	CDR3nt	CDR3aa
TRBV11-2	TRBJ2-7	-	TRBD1	TGTGCCAGCAGCCGAGGGACAGGTGGCGAGCAGTACTTC	CASSRGTGGEQYF
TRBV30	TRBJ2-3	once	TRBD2	TGTGCCTGGGTACTAGCGGGAGGGCCTAGAGATACGCAGTATTTT	CAWVLAGGPRDTQYF
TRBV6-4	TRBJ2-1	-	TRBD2	TGTGCCAGCAGTGACTTTCTTGAGGGACTAGCCAAGCAGTTCTTC	CASSDFLEGLAKQFF
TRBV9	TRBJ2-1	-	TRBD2	TGTGCCAGCTCGGGGGGGCGCAATGAGCAGTTCTTC	CASSGGRNEQFF
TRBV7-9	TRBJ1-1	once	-	TGTGCCAGCACCCCGTGGGATCAGAACACTGAAGCTTTCTTT	CASTPWDQNTEAFF
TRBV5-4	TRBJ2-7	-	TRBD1	TGTGCCAGCAGCTCGGGACAGGTGTACGAGCAGTACTTC	CASSSGQVYEQYF
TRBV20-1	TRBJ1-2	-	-	TGCAGTGCTACACAGGAGGATGGCTACACCTTC	CSATQEDGYTF
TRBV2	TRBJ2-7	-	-	TGTGCCAGCAGTGAATCCGCGGACAGATATTTCTACGAGCAGTACTTC	CASSESADRYFYEQYF
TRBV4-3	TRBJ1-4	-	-	TGCGCCAGCAGCCAAGGCTTACAGAAGAAAGAACTGTTTTTT	CASSQGLQKKELFF
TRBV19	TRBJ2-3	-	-	TGTGCCAGTACTAGTCAGGGTACTACAGATACGCAGTATTTT	CASTSQGTTDTQYF
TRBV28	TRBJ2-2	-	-	TGTGCCAGCAGTTTTGGCCCCGGAGGGGTCGGGGAGCTGTTTTTT	CASSFGPGGVGELFF
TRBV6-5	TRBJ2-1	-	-	TGTGCCAGCAGTTACTACGGACGAATCTCCTACAATGAGCAGTTCTTC	CASSYYGRISYNEQFF
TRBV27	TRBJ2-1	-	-	TGTGCCAGCAGTTTATCAGGTCATGAGCAGTTCTTC	CASSLSGHEQFF
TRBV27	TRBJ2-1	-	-	TGTGCCAGCAGTTTGGGTTCAGGGCCGGGCGGTGGTAATGAGCAGTTCTTC	CASSLGSGPGGGNEQFF
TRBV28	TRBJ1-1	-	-	TGTGCCAGCAGCCGGGTTCCGAACACTGAAGCTTTCTTT	CASSRVPNTEAFF
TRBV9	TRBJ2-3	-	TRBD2	TGTGCCAGCAGCGCTGCGGGGGGGCGCCCCGGAGATACGCAGTATTTT	CASSAAGGRPGDTQYF
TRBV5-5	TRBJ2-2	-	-	TGTGCCAGCAGCATAGTGGACACCGGGGAGCTGTTTTTT	CASSIVDTGELFF
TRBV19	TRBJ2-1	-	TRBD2	TGTGCCAGTAGTATATGGACATTCCGGGAGGGCCCCAATGAGCAGTTCTTC	CASSIWTFREGPNEQFF